A selection of T cell receptor beta chains follows, all from one sample in a study of T cell changes during pregnancy in multiple sclerosis. TCRdb's copy holds only in-frame clones and misses some; the assay was immunoSEQ multiplex PCR. The repertoire includes about 70,000 clones, approximately 92% of them detected once, and approximately 2.2% sits in the top ten. This specimen consisted of peripheral blood, obtained before pregnancy. The source is a female donor with multiple sclerosis, enrolled in a pregnancy study. The CDR3 runs from the conserved cysteine through the conserved F or W. Fields, in order: CDR3 DNA, CDR3 protein, J gene, V gene, D gene, clone size. The D gene is left open where the match is weak. Where a row states a size, it is once, few, many or the class of an expanded clone; other rows omit it.

cdr3_nt: TGCGCCAGCAGCGACCAAACGGGGCAGTACTTC; cdr3_aa: CASSDQTGQYF; j_call: TRBJ2-7; v_call: TRBV5-1; d_call: .; clone_size: .
cdr3_nt: TGTGCCAGCAGCTTAAGGGGACTAGCGGGCGGTTTCACAGATACGCAGTATTTT; cdr3_aa: CASSLRGLAGGFTDTQYF; j_call: TRBJ2-3; v_call: TRBV7-3; d_call: TRBD2; clone_size: .
cdr3_nt: TGTGCCAGCAGCTTACGGGAGGGAGATACGCAGTATTTT; cdr3_aa: CASSLREGDTQYF; j_call: TRBJ2-3; v_call: TRBV7-2; d_call: TRBD2; clone_size: few
cdr3_nt: TGTGCCAGCAGTGAACGGGGGACGGGGTACGAGCAGTACTTC; cdr3_aa: CASSERGTGYEQYF; j_call: TRBJ2-7; v_call: TRBV6-1; d_call: .; clone_size: .
cdr3_nt: TGTGCCAGCAGTTTAAGGCTGGGACTAGCGGGACAAGGAGGGGTCAATGAGCAGTTCTTC; cdr3_aa: CASSLRLGLAGQGGVNEQFF; j_call: TRBJ2-1; v_call: TRBV27; d_call: TRBD2; clone_size: .
cdr3_nt: TGCGCCAGCAGCCAAGATCAGGATCAGCCCCAGCATTTT; cdr3_aa: CASSQDQDQPQHF; j_call: TRBJ1-5; v_call: TRBV4-3; d_call: .; clone_size: .
cdr3_nt: TGTGCCAGCAGCCAAGGGGAGGGACAGGGGTTTGAAAAACTGTTTTTT; cdr3_aa: CASSQGEGQGFEKLFF; j_call: TRBJ1-4; v_call: TRBV4-2; d_call: TRBD1; clone_size: once
cdr3_nt: TGTGCCACCAGCAGAGGGTCTAGCGGGTACAATGAGCAGTTCTTC; cdr3_aa: CATSRGSSGYNEQFF; j_call: TRBJ2-1; v_call: TRBV15; d_call: TRBD2; clone_size: .
cdr3_nt: TGTGCCAGCAGTTTGCTTGGGAGAAACACTGAAGCTTTCTTT; cdr3_aa: CASSLLGRNTEAFF; j_call: TRBJ1-1; v_call: TRBV27; d_call: .; clone_size: .
cdr3_nt: TGCGCCAGCAGCTGGACTAGCGGGAGCTCCTACAATGAGCAGTTCTTC; cdr3_aa: CASSWTSGSSYNEQFF; j_call: TRBJ2-1; v_call: TRBV5-1; d_call: TRBD2; clone_size: .
cdr3_nt: TGTGCCAGCTCACCAACGGGACTAGCGGGCGGGGAGACCCAGTACTTC; cdr3_aa: CASSPTGLAGGETQYF; j_call: TRBJ2-5; v_call: TRBV18; d_call: TRBD2; clone_size: .
cdr3_nt: TGCGCCAGCAGCTTGGCTCCAGCGACGGATGAAAAACTGTTTTTT; cdr3_aa: CASSLAPATDEKLFF; j_call: TRBJ1-4; v_call: TRBV5-1; d_call: .; clone_size: .
cdr3_nt: TGTGCCACCGGACTAGCGGGATCATATAACATTCAGTACTTC; cdr3_aa: CATGLAGSYNIQYF; j_call: TRBJ2-4; v_call: TRBV28; d_call: TRBD2; clone_size: .
cdr3_nt: TGCGCCAGCACTCAGGTCCCTGGAAACACCATATATTTT; cdr3_aa: CASTQVPGNTIYF; j_call: TRBJ1-3; v_call: TRBV5-1; d_call: .; clone_size: once
cdr3_nt: TGCGCCAGCAGCCAAGAGCCCTGGGAGCAATATAGCAATCAGCCCCAGCATTTT; cdr3_aa: CASSQEPWEQYSNQPQHF; j_call: TRBJ1-5; v_call: TRBV4-3; d_call: .; clone_size: .
cdr3_nt: TGCGCCAGCAGCTACGAACTAGCGGGAGGGCGATACAATGAGCAGTTCTTC; cdr3_aa: CASSYELAGGRYNEQFF; j_call: TRBJ2-1; v_call: TRBV5-1; d_call: TRBD2; clone_size: .
cdr3_nt: TGTGCCAGCAGCCAAGAGACAGGCCGCTCCTACGAGCAGTACTTC; cdr3_aa: CASSQETGRSYEQYF; j_call: TRBJ2-7; v_call: TRBV14; d_call: .; clone_size: .
cdr3_nt: TGTGCCAGCTCAGCACCGACAGGGCTGAACACTGAAGCTTTCTTT; cdr3_aa: CASSAPTGLNTEAFF; j_call: TRBJ1-1; v_call: TRBV18; d_call: TRBD1; clone_size: once
cdr3_nt: TGTGCCAGCAGCTTCTTGAGTGCGGGAGATCCTTACAATGAGCAGTTCTTC; cdr3_aa: CASSFLSAGDPYNEQFF; j_call: TRBJ2-1; v_call: TRBV11-3; d_call: TRBD2; clone_size: .
cdr3_nt: TGTGCCAGCAGAACGACTAGTTGGGGTGAGCAGTTCTTC; cdr3_aa: CASRTTSWGEQFF; j_call: TRBJ2-1; v_call: TRBV2; d_call: .; clone_size: once
cdr3_nt: TGTGCCAGTAGGCCGGGAGAGAACTACAATGAGCAGTTCTTC; cdr3_aa: CASRPGENYNEQFF; j_call: TRBJ2-1; v_call: TRBV6-4; d_call: .; clone_size: .
cdr3_nt: TGTGCCAGCAACGGCCGGACTAGCGGGAGTATATACGAGCAGTACTTC; cdr3_aa: CASNGRTSGSIYEQYF; j_call: TRBJ2-7; v_call: TRBV28; d_call: TRBD2; clone_size: .
cdr3_nt: TGTGCCAGCAGTTTAGGCTACAGGGGGGGCACAGATACGCAGTATTTT; cdr3_aa: CASSLGYRGGTDTQYF; j_call: TRBJ2-3; v_call: TRBV27; d_call: TRBD1; clone_size: .
cdr3_nt: TGTGCCTGGAGTCGGACTCTGATTCGGGAGCTGTTTTTT; cdr3_aa: CAWSRTLIRELFF; j_call: TRBJ2-2; v_call: TRBV30; d_call: .; clone_size: .
cdr3_nt: TGTGCCAGCAGCTTTCTAGCTCCCGTCGAGGAGACCCAGTACTTC; cdr3_aa: CASSFLAPVEETQYF; j_call: TRBJ2-5; v_call: TRBV5-6; d_call: .; clone_size: .
cdr3_nt: TGCGCCAGCAGCCACGACAGGGAAGGAAGCAATCAGCCCCAGCATTTT; cdr3_aa: CASSHDREGSNQPQHF; j_call: TRBJ1-5; v_call: TRBV4-3; d_call: TRBD1; clone_size: .
cdr3_nt: TGTGCCTGGAGTGTCTTCCACGGGAGGGCAGATACGCAGTATTTT; cdr3_aa: CAWSVFHGRADTQYF; j_call: TRBJ2-3; v_call: TRBV30; d_call: TRBD2; clone_size: .
cdr3_nt: TGTGCCAGCAGCCCAAAATTGGGGGGGGCAGGAGATGAGCAGTTCTTC; cdr3_aa: CASSPKLGGAGDEQFF; j_call: TRBJ2-1; v_call: TRBV7-3; d_call: .; clone_size: .
cdr3_nt: TGCGCCAGCAGCCAAGATAGGTTCGATAGCCGTGTGTCTCGATTC; cdr3_aa: CASSQDRFDSRVSRF; j_call: TRBJ2-7; v_call: TRBV4-3; d_call: .; clone_size: .
cdr3_nt: TGCGCCAGCAGCCAGAGGGCTAGCGGGGGGGTTTACAATGAGCAGTTCTTC; cdr3_aa: CASSQRASGGVYNEQFF; j_call: TRBJ2-1; v_call: TRBV5-1; d_call: TRBD2; clone_size: .
cdr3_nt: TGTGCCAGCAGCCCAGTGACAGGGGGAAGTGGCTACACCTTC; cdr3_aa: CASSPVTGGSGYTF; j_call: TRBJ1-2; v_call: TRBV11-3; d_call: TRBD1; clone_size: .
cdr3_nt: TGTGCCAGCAGCCAAGAGGATAGCGGGAAGTCAGGGGAGCTGTTTTTT; cdr3_aa: CASSQEDSGKSGELFF; j_call: TRBJ2-2; v_call: TRBV4-2; d_call: TRBD2; clone_size: few
cdr3_nt: TGTGCCAGCACCCCCCAACTAGCGGGTACGGTGGCCAAAAACATTCAGTACTTC; cdr3_aa: CASTPQLAGTVAKNIQYF; j_call: TRBJ2-4; v_call: TRBV6-4; d_call: TRBD2; clone_size: .
cdr3_nt: TGTGCCAGCAGCGTTCGAAAGGACAGATTCTATGGCTACACCTTC; cdr3_aa: CASSVRKDRFYGYTF; j_call: TRBJ1-2; v_call: TRBV5-8; d_call: .; clone_size: .
cdr3_nt: TGTGCCAGCAGTTTATCAGCCGGGTCTGGAAACACCATATATTTT; cdr3_aa: CASSLSAGSGNTIYF; j_call: TRBJ1-3; v_call: TRBV27; d_call: .; clone_size: .
cdr3_nt: TGTGCCAGCAGCTTACGGGGGGGGCAAGAGACCCAGTACTTC; cdr3_aa: CASSLRGGQETQYF; j_call: TRBJ2-5; v_call: TRBV13; d_call: TRBD2; clone_size: .